The 29 T cell receptor beta chains given below trace back to one sample, sequenced in a study of control samples from healthy donors and cancer patients. The table came from immunoSEQ multiplex PCR; TCRdb's copy has only in-frame clones and leaves some out. The table shows roughly 450,000 clones, with 75% to 95% occurring only once. The source material was PBMCs. Every receptor here comes from a man aged 35-49 years with head and neck cancer.

The CDR3 DNA reads as TGTGCCAGCAGTTTACTAGCGGACTCTGAGCAGTTCTTC. It codes for CASSLLADSEQFF. The chain has TRBV27 and TRBJ2-1; 7 bases agree with TRBD2. Germline CDR1 and CDR2: MNHEY and SMNVEV (reference sequence). CDR3 length equals 13 residues. The trim removed 2 bases at V and 9 bases at J, leaving 4 bases unmatched.

The rearrangement uses TRBV28 and TRBJ2-4, with TRBD2 identical over 15 bases. The CDR3 contains 14 residues. V lost 10 bases and J lost 8; bases outside the gene matches: 6. Looked up from germline, CDR1 is MDHEN and CDR2 is SYDVKM. The CDR3 DNA is TGTGCCACCAGGGGACTAGCGGGAGGCGACATTCAGTACTTC. Translation: CATRGLAGGDIQYF. Variable domain in full (rest from reference TRBV28 and TRBJ2-4): DVKVTQSSRYLVKRTGEKVFLECVQDMDHENMFWYRQDPGLGLRLIYFSYDVKMKEKGDIPEGYSVSREKKERFSLILESASTNQTSMYLCATRGLAGGDIQYFGAGTRLSVL.

CDR3 sequence: CASTRQGTADEAFF. DNA for the CDR3: TGTGCCAGCACCCGACAGGGGACCGCTGATGAAGCTTTCTTT. This sequence joins TRBV6-5 and TRBJ1-1, with 8 bases lining up with TRBD1. The CDR3 has 14 amino acids. Unmatched junction bases numbered 11, after V lost 7 bases and J lost 7 bases. The germline CDR1 and CDR2 sequences are MNHEY and SVGAGI.

The chain joins TRBV24-1 to TRBJ2-3; 9 bases are a match to TRBD1. Germline assignment: CDR1 KGHDR and CDR2 SFDVKD. The ends lost 6 bases at V and 4 bases at J; junction bases unmatched: 7. The CDR3 has 15 residues. CDR3 sequence: CATSRRDRDADTQYF. The CDR3 region has the DNA TGTGCCACCAGTCGCCGGGACAGGGACGCAGATACGCAGTATTTT.

The chain joins TRBV7-9 to TRBJ2-1, with TRBD1 matching 8 bases. CDR1 SEHNR and CDR2 FQNEAQ come from the germline V gene (reference sequence). V gave up 3 bases and J gave up 9 bases; unmatched junction bases: 1. This CDR3 comprises 12 residues. For the CDR3, the DNA is TGTGCCAGCAGCTTCGGGACAGGTGAGCAGTTCTTC. It codes for CASSFGTGEQFF. Variable domain in full (rest from reference TRBV7-9 and TRBJ2-1): DTGVSQNPRHKITKRGQNVTFRCDPISEHNRLYWYRQTLGQGPEFLTYFQNEAQLEKSRLLSDRFSAERPKGSFSTLEIQRTEQGDSAMYLCASSFGTGEQFFGPGTRLTVL.

The V call is TRBV7-9, the J call TRBJ2-2; D uncertain. Trimming pared 7 bases from V and 0 bases from J, leaving 12 bases between. Germline V gene sequence: CDR1 SEHNR, CDR2 FQNEAQ (reference sequence). The CDR3 is 15 amino acids. In nucleotides, the CDR3 is TGTGCCAGCACCCAGACACAAGCGAACACCGGGGAGCTGTTTTTT. Its translation: CASTQTQANTGELFF.

This sequence joins TRBV6-1 and TRBJ2-7; D call uncertain. Germline-derived CDR1 and CDR2 are MNHNS and SASEGT. The CDR3 runs to 13 residues. Trimming pared 3 bases from V and 7 bases from J, leaving 13 bases between. The CDR3 region is CASSETSRREQYF. CDR3 DNA: TGTGCCAGCAGTGAGACCAGCCGGCGGGAGCAGTACTTC.

This clone was picked up a small number of times. The chain combines TRBV24-1 with TRBJ2-2; D may be TRBD1 (5 bases). Germline loops: CDR1 KGHDR, CDR2 SFDVKD. This CDR3 is built from 14 residues. V lost 6 bases to trimming and J lost 4 bases, with 11 bases between them. The CDR3 DNA sequence: TGTGCCACCAGTAGACAGTGGGGCACCGGGGAGCTGTTTTTT. Protein: CATSRQWGTGELFF.

In this sample, this clone turned up once. This chain links TRBV4-3 with TRBJ1-1, with D maybe TRBD1 (5 bases). The length of the CDR3 is 15 residues. Trimming pared 0 bases from V and 2 bases from J, leaving 10 bases between. CDR1 LGHNA and CDR2 YSLEER come from the germline V gene. The CDR3 coding sequence is TGCGCCAGCAGCCAAGATGGGGGACTCAACACTGAAGCTTTCTTT. Its protein is CASSQDGGLNTEAFF.

The chain couples TRBV2 to TRBJ2-2; a weak D match, TRBD2 (5 bases). CDR1 and CDR2 from the germline V gene are SNHLY and FYNNEI. The CDR3 runs to 14 residues. Trimming left V 4 bases short and J 5 bases short, with 11 bases between. This chain's CDR3 is CASSARGGTGELFF. As DNA, the CDR3 is TGTGCCAGCAGTGCTAGAGGAGGAACCGGGGAGCTGTTTTTT.

This clone was detected only once. The rearrangement joins TRBV5-1 to TRBJ2-2, with TRBD2 identical over 7 bases. This CDR3 spans 16 amino acids. Germline values: CDR1 SGHRS, CDR2 YFSETQ. V lost 0 bases, J lost 3 bases, and 5 bases stayed unmatched. CDR3 region: CASSLVVAGYTGELFF. The CDR3 coding sequence is TGCGCCAGCAGCTTGGTAGTAGCGGGTTACACCGGGGAGCTGTTTTTT.

The chain employs TRBV10-3 and TRBJ2-2; 9 bases agree with TRBD1. Unmatched junction bases numbered 2, after V lost 4 bases and J lost 2 bases. The CDR3 spans 15 residues. CDR1 and CDR2 (germline): ENHRY, SYGVKD. CDR3 in DNA: TGTGCCATCAGTGGGGACAGGGTCAACACCGGGGAGCTGTTTTTT. This sequence encodes CAISGDRVNTGELFF.

The chain uses TRBV6-2 or TRBV6-3 and TRBJ1-2; D unresolved. Trimming removed 5 bases at V and 8 bases at J, with 15 bases between. CDR3 length: 13 residues. Germline V lookup: CDR1 MNHEY, CDR2 SVGEGT. The CDR3 protein is CASSLGPRWGYTF. The DNA for the CDR3 is TGTGCCAGCAGTCTCGGGCCCCGGTGGGGCTACACCTTC.

In DNA, the CDR3 is TGTGCCAGCAGCTCGCTCGGTGGGGAGTCTCAGTACTTC. Translating it yields CASSSLGGESQYF. This chain connects TRBV7-8 to TRBJ2-7, with D perhaps TRBD2 (5 bases). Trimming removed 4 bases from V and 10 bases from J, with 17 bases in between. Germline-derived CDR1 and CDR2 are SGHVS and FQNEAQ. This CDR3 region has 13 residues.

The rearrangement links TRBV18 to TRBJ2-3, with 9 nucleotides matching TRBD2. The CDR3 consists of 15 residues. CDR1 is KGHSH, CDR2 LQKENI, per germline. After removal of 3 bases from V and 1 base from J, the junction contained 2 bases not matched to a gene. The DNA for the CDR3 is TGTGCCAGCTCACCGTCTAGCGGGGGCACAGATACGCAGTATTTT. Translated: CASSPSSGGTDTQYF.

This sequence joins TRBV30 and TRBJ2-2; the D is unclear. Trimming shortened V by 4 bases and J by 7 bases, and 13 bases separated the two germline ends. The germline V gene encodes CDR1 GTSNPN and CDR2 SVGIG (reference sequence). CDR3 length equals 13 residues. The CDR3 is CAWTEVQLGELFF. The CDR3 bases are TGTGCCTGGACAGAGGTGCAACTCGGGGAGCTGTTTTTT.

This chain connects TRBV2 to TRBJ2-3, with TRBD2 as a possible D gene (5 bases). Trimming cost V 4 bases and J 5 bases, with 19 bases left between them. The CDR3 is 16 amino acids. Germline CDR1 SNHLY, CDR2 FYNNEI. CDR3 nucleotides: TGTGCCAGCAGTGTATTTAGGGCGAGGGTAGGAGATACGCAGTATTTT. Translation: CASSVFRARVGDTQYF.

The genes are TRBV13 and TRBJ2-1; the D gene is possibly TRBD2 (6 bases). The V end lost 4 bases, the J end lost 9 bases, and 19 bases lay between the germline ends. Germline assignment: CDR1 PRHDT and CDR2 FYEKMQ (reference sequence). The CDR3 has 15 residues. CDR3 sequence (DNA): TGTGCCAGCAGCTCCCGCTTGGAGGGGCTCAGTGAGCAGTTCTTC. It specifies CASSSRLEGLSEQFF.

The chain is built from TRBV28 and TRBJ2-7; TRBD2 matches at 10 bases. The CDR3 length is 15 residues. The germline gives CDR1 MDHEN, CDR2 SYDVKM. The J segment lost 2 bases and the V segment lost 4 bases, leaving 5 bases of the junction unmatched. CDR3 in amino acids: CASSSRSGRAYEQYF. The CDR3 nucleotides are TGTGCCAGCAGTTCTCGCAGCGGGAGGGCCTACGAGCAGTACTTC.

The chain combines TRBV10-3 with TRBJ1-1; D gene ambiguous. Germline V gives CDR1 ENHRY, CDR2 SYGVKD. V lost 11 bases, J lost 2 bases, and 15 bases lay in between. The CDR3 is made up of 13 amino acids. The CDR3 DNA reads TGTGCCGTTGTCTCGGGCACAAACACTGAAGCTTTCTTT. Protein sequence: CAVVSGTNTEAFF.

This sequence joins TRBV11-2 and TRBJ1-2; D remains unclear. The CDR3 has 12 residues. Trimming took 5 bases from V and 1 from J, leaving 5 bases between them. CDR1 is SGHAT, CDR2 FQNNGV, per germline. CDR3 sequence (DNA): TGTGCCAGCAGCGGGAGTAACTATGGCTACACCTTC. It translates to CASSGSNYGYTF.

The DNA for the CDR3 is TGTGCCAGCAGCAAATGGAACGGATGCAATCAGCCCCAGCATTTT. Translation gives CASSKWNGCNQPQHF. The chain combines TRBV21-1 with TRBJ1-5. TRBV21-1 is listed as a pseudogene. The CDR3 covers 15 residues.

The gene calls are TRBV25-1 and TRBJ1-4; D uncertain. Trimming cost V 8 bases and J 0 bases, with 10 bases left between them. The CDR3 has 14 amino acids. Germline loops: CDR1 MGHDK, CDR2 SYGVNS. The CDR3 loop reads CASSRLTTNEKLFF. The CDR3 DNA reads TGTGCCAGCTCCCGACTTACAACTAATGAAAAACTGTTTTTT.

The chain has TRBV20-1 and TRBJ1-5, with D tentatively TRBD1 (6 bases). Between the trimmed V and J ends, which lost 5 bases and 9 bases, there was a span of 11 bases. CDR1 is DFQATT, CDR2 SNEGSKA, per germline (reference sequence). CDR3 length: 11 amino acids. As DNA, the CDR3 is TGCAGTGCTGGCAGGGGAGCGCCCCAGCATTTT. It yields the protein CSAGRGAPQHF.

V is TRBV7-3 and J is TRBJ1-2; 9 nucleotides line up with TRBD1. The CDR3 covers 16 residues. Trimming took 5 bases from V and 0 from J; bases not matched to a gene: 7. Germline lookup yields CDR1 SGHTA and CDR2 FQGTGA. CDR3 DNA sequence: TGTGCCAGCAGCCCGGGACAGGGAAACCCTAACTATGGCTACACCTTC. This gives the protein CASSPGQGNPNYGYTF.

The chain is built from TRBV18 and TRBJ1-5; 7 bases match TRBD1. Unmatched junction bases numbered 10, after V lost 6 bases and J lost 2 bases. Germline-derived CDR1 and CDR2 are KGHSH and LQKENI. The CDR3 is 16 residues long. The CDR3 nucleotides are TGTGCCAGCTCTCTCGACAGGGTTAACGGCAATCAGCCCCAGCATTTT. This translates into CASSLDRVNGNQPQHF.

This clone was seen just once. This chain uses TRBV7-3 with TRBJ1-1; 8 bases match TRBD1. CDR1 and CDR2 from the germline V gene are SGHTA and FQGTGA. The V gene end was trimmed by 5 bases and the J gene end by 8 bases; junction bases not matched to a gene: 10. The CDR3 extends over 14 amino acids. CDR3 sequence: CASSRYGTGEEAFF. The CDR3 coding sequence is TGTGCCAGCAGCCGCTATGGGACAGGCGAAGAAGCTTTCTTT.

This chain's CDR3 is CASSESDRASGTDTQYF. For the CDR3, the DNA is TGCGCCAGCAGTGAGTCAGACAGGGCTTCCGGCACAGATACGCAGTATTTT. This chain uses TRBV10-2 with TRBJ2-3; 7 positions match TRBD1. This CDR3 has 17 residues. Trimming took 0 bases from V and 1 from J; bases not matched to a gene: 7. The germline V gene encodes CDR1 WSHSY and CDR2 SAAADI.

The chain couples TRBV19 to TRBJ2-2; D not resolved. The CDR3 length is 13 residues. Germline assignment: CDR1 LNHDA and CDR2 SQIVND (reference sequence). The V end lost 3 bases, the J end lost 6 bases, and 8 bases lay between the germline ends. CDR3 DNA: TGTGCCAGTAGTATGGGGTCACCCGGGGAGCTGTTTTTT. Protein: CASSMGSPGELFF.